Below are 11 T cell receptor beta chains sequenced from a single sample in a study of regulatory T cells in long-lasting Graves disease. CDR3 regions were amplified by Arm-PCR using iRepertoire HTBI primers to build TCR beta libraries. One entry per CDR3 protein, called by TCRdb with MiXCR from the multiplex PCR reads. The sample has 400,000 to 550,000 distinct CDR3 sequences, around 17% seen once. Time point given: newly diagnosed GD, antithyroid drugs for less than 3 months. Scientists built the TCR library using RNA that was extracted from PBMCs. A further study also used this sample, focusing on T cells in Graves' hyperthyroidism and ophthalmopathy.

The input for sequencing was peripheral blood mononuclear cells (PBMCs), taken at new diagnosis, from a patient treated with antithyroid drugs. These receptors all come from a young woman with Graves disease.

In its sample, this clonotype was seen a few times. The junction does not match germline at one end; this may be a read error. The chain uses TRBV28 and TRBJ1-1; TRBD1 might be the D (5 bases). This CDR3 is built from 15 residues. The germline CDR1 and CDR2 sequences are MDHEN and SYDVKM. Here the CDR3 DNA reads TGTGCCAGCACAATGGGGGGGAGTCTGAACACTGAAGCTTCCTTT. Its protein product is CASTMGGSLNTEASF.

This clonotype was counted a single time. The chain couples TRBV10-3 to TRBJ2-6; D is undetermined. The CDR3 has 16 residues. CDR1 is ENHRY, CDR2 SYGVKD, per germline. Trimming stripped 0 bases from V and 7 bases from J, with 13 bases between. CDR3 in amino acids: CAISESLGGSANVLTF. CDR3 DNA sequence: TGTGCCATCAGTGAGTCGCTCGGTGGCAGCGCCAACGTCCTGACTTTC.

There are many counts of this clonotype. The chain's CDR3 is CASAPGRDTEAFF. The DNA of the CDR3 is TGTGCCAGCGCCCCGGGGAGAGACACTGAAGCTTTCTTT. The rearrangement links TRBV18 to TRBJ1-1; D uncertain. V dropped 8 bases and J dropped 3 bases, with 13 bases sitting between them. The CDR3 is 13 residues long. CDR1 is KGHSH and CDR2 is LQKENI in the germline V gene. The complete variable domain, with remaining parts taken from reference TRBV18 and TRBJ1-1, reads NAGVMQNPRHLVRRRGQEARLRCSPMKGHSHVYWYRQLPEEGLKFMVYLQKENIIDESGMPKERFSAEFPKEGPSILRIQQVVRGDSAAYFCASAPGRDTEAFFGQGTRLTVV.

This clonotype was counted at least ten times. This chain uses TRBV20-1 with TRBJ1-5; 11 positions agree with TRBD1. There are 15 residues in the CDR3. The trim removed 1 base at V and 1 base at J, leaving 0 bases unmatched. Germline loops: CDR1 DFQATT, CDR2 SNEGSKA (reference sequence). The CDR3 coding sequence is TGCAGTGCTAGAGGGACAGGGGGCAGCAATCAGCCCCAGCATTTT. Residues: CSARGTGGSNQPQHF.

In its sample, this clonotype was seen many times. J is TRBJ1-1 and V is TRBV29-1; perhaps TRBD1 as D (5 bases). V shed 4 bases and J shed 1 base, with 13 bases lying between them. The germline V gene has CDR1 SQVTM and CDR2 ANQGSEA. CDR3 length equals 14 residues. CDR3 in amino acids: CSVAHRFQNTEAFF. For the CDR3, the DNA is TGCAGCGTTGCGCACAGGTTTCAGAACACTGAAGCTTTCTTT. Variable domain in full (rest from reference TRBV29-1 and TRBJ1-1): SAVISQKPSRDICQRGTSLTIQCQVDSQVTMMFWYRQQPGQSLTLIATANQGSEATYESGFVIDKFPISRPNLTFSTLTVSNMSPEDSSIYLCSVAHRFQNTEAFFGQGTRLTVV.

This clonotype has just a few counts. The V call is TRBV20-1, the J call TRBJ1-2; possible D gene TRBD1, 5 bases. CDR3 size: 11 residues. CDR1 and CDR2 (germline): DFQATT, SNEGSKA (reference sequence). With 3 bases removed from V and 5 bases from J, the gap between germline ends came to 7 bases. The CDR3 spells CSARGGYGYTF. CDR3 bases: TGCAGTGCTAGGGGGGGTTATGGCTACACCTTC.

This clonotype has only a few counts. This sequence joins TRBV29-1 and TRBJ2-7, with 9 bases fitting TRBD2. V gave up 6 bases and J gave up 0 bases; unmatched junction bases: 9. The CDR3 sequence is 15 residues long. From germline, CDR1 is SQVTM and CDR2 ANQGSEA. CDR3 bases: TGCAGCGTGGGCTCCGGGACTAGCTCCTCCTACGAGCAGTACTTC. The encoded protein is CSVGSGTSSSYEQYF.

The chain combines TRBV20-1 with TRBJ1-2, with D perhaps TRBD1 (5 bases). Germline lookup yields CDR1 DFQATT and CDR2 SNEGSKA (reference sequence). V was pared by 6 bases and J by 2 bases, with 16 bases between. This CDR3 has 14 amino acids. As DNA, the CDR3 is TGCAGTGCCCCGCCGGGCAGGGACAACTATGGCTACACCTTC. Its protein is CSAPPGRDNYGYTF.

This clonotype has a count of ten or more. The CDR3 DNA sequence: TGTGCCAGCAGTTCCGTCTGGGATCAGCCCCAGCATTTT. It encodes CASSSVWDQPQHF. This chain uses TRBV28 with TRBJ1-5; no reliable D call. The CDR3 spans 13 residues. Trimming took 4 bases from V and 5 from J, leaving 9 bases between them. CDR1 and CDR2 from the germline V gene are MDHEN and SYDVKM. Looking up the rest from reference TRBV28 and TRBJ1-5 gives the full variable domain: DVKVTQSSRYLVKRTGEKVFLECVQDMDHENMFWYRQDPGLGLRLIYFSYDVKMKEKGDIPEGYSVSREKKERFSLILESASTNQTSMYLCASSSVWDQPQHFGDGTRLSIL.

This clonotype has just a few counts. CDR3 coding DNA: TGTGCCAGCAGCTTGACAGATAACTATGGCTACACCTTC. Its translation: CASSLTDNYGYTF. The genes are TRBV28 and TRBJ1-2; D perhaps matches TRBD1 (5 bases). The germline V gene has CDR1 MDHEN and CDR2 SYDVKM. Trimming cost V 6 bases and J 1 base, with 9 bases left between them. This CDR3 comprises 13 residues.

The chain uses TRBV14 and TRBJ2-7; 10 bases are shared with TRBD2. Germline loops: CDR1 SGHDN, CDR2 FVKESK. V lost 8 bases, J lost 6 bases, and 10 bases stayed unmatched. The CDR3 extends over 14 amino acids. CDR3: CASASSSGRPEQYF. Here the CDR3 DNA reads TGTGCCAGCGCTTCCTCTAGCGGGAGACCCGAGCAGTACTTC.